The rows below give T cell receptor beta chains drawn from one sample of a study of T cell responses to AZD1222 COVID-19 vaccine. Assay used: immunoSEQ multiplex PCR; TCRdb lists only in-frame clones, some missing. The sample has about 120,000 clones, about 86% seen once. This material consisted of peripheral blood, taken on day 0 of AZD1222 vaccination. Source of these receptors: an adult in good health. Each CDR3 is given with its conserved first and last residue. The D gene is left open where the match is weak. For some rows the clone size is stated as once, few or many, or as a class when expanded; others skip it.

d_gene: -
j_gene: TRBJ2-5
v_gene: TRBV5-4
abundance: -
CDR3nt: TGTGCCAGCAGCAGGGACTGGAAAGAGACCCAGTACTTC
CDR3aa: CASSRDWKETQYF

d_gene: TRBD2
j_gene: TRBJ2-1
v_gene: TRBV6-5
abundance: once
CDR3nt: TGTGCCAGCAGTAGGGGACTAGCGAACTACAATGAGCAGTTCTTC
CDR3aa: CASSRGLANYNEQFF

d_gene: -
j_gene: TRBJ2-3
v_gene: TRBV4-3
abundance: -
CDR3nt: TGCGCCAGCAGCCAAGCCCCCCATAGGGCGAACACAGATACGCAGTATTTT
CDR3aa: CASSQAPHRANTDTQYF

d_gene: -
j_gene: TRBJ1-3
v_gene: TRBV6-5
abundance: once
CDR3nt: TGTGCCAGCAGTCAGACGATCGTGGGAAACACCATATATTTT
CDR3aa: CASSQTIVGNTIYF

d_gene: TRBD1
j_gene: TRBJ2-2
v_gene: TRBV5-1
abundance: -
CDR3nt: TGCGCCAGCAGCCCGGACAGGCCCACCGGGGAGCTGTTTTTT
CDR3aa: CASSPDRPTGELFF

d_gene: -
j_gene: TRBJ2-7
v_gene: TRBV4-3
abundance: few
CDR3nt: TGCGCCAGCAGCCAAGAAGTGTCGGGACTCAACTCCTACGAGCAGTACTTC
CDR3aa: CASSQEVSGLNSYEQYF

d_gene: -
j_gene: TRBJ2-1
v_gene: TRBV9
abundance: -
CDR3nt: TGTGCCAGCAGCGCTCCCGCCTCGGGAGCGACCAGGCCGGGTGAGCAGTTCTTC
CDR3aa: CASSAPASGATRPGEQFF

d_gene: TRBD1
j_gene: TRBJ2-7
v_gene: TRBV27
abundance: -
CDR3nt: TGTGCCAGCAGTTTGACAGGGGCGTTAGTAAACGAGCAGTACTTC
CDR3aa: CASSLTGALVNEQYF

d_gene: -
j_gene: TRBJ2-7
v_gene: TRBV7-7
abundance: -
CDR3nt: TGTGCTAGCAGCTTAGAAGGGGGATTCGAGCAGTACTTC
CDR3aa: CASSLEGGFEQYF

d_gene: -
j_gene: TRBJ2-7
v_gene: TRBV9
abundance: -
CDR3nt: TGTGCCAGCAGCGTAGGTGGGGTCTCCTACGAGCAGTACTTC
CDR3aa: CASSVGGVSYEQYF

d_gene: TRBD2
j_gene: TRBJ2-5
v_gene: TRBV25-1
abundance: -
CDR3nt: TGTGCCAGCAGTCAACGTCTCGGGGGGTTAGAGACCCAGTACTTC
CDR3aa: CASSQRLGGLETQYF

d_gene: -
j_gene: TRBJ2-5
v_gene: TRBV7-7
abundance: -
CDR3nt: TGTGCTAGCAGCTTAGCGTGGTATCGGGCAGGACAAGAGACCCAGTACTTC
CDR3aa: CASSLAWYRAGQETQYF

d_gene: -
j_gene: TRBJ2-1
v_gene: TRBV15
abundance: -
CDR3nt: TGTGCCACCAGCAGAGGCGGGCAGGGGACCAATGAGCAGTTCTTC
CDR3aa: CATSRGGQGTNEQFF

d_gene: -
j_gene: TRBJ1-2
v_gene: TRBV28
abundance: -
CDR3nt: TGTGCCAGCAGTGAGGTGTCCCGGGCTAACTATGGCTACACCTTC
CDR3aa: CASSEVSRANYGYTF

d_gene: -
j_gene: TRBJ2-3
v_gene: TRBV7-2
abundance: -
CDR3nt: TGTGCCAGCAGCTCCGGGGCGGGGGATACGCAGTATTTT
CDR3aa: CASSSGAGDTQYF

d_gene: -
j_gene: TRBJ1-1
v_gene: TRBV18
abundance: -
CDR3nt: TGTGCCAGCTCACCGGGGTTGAACACTGAAGCTTTCTTT
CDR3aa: CASSPGLNTEAFF

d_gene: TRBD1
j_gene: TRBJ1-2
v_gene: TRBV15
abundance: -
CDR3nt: TGTGCCACCAGCAAATCGACAGGGTCTCTCTTTGGCTACACCTTC
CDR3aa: CATSKSTGSLFGYTF

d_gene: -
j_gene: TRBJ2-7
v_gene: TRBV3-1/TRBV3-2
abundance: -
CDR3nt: TGTGCCAGCAGCCCCCCCGGACAGACCTACGAGCAGTACTTC
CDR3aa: CASSPPGQTYEQYF

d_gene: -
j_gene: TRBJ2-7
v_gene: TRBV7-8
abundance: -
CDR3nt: TGTGCCAGCAGCTTGAACGGCTACGAGCAGTACTTC
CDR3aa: CASSLNGYEQYF

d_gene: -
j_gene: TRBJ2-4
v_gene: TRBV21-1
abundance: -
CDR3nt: TGTGCCAGCAGAAACGGGCAGGGGGGAGTCAAAAACATTCAGTACTTC
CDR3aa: CASRNGQGGVKNIQYF

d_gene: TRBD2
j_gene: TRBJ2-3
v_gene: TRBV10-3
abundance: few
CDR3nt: TGTGCCATCAGTGAGGGGACTAGCGGGAGTGGGGGCACAGATACGCAGTATTTT
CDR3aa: CAISEGTSGSGGTDTQYF

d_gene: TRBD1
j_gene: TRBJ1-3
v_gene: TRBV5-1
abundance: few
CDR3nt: TGCGCCAGCAGCAGGGACAGGGGGCACGGAAACACCATATATTTT
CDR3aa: CASSRDRGHGNTIYF

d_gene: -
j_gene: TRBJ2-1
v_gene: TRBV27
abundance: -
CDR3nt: TGTGCCAGCAGTCCAGGACCGCAGACCTACAATGAGCAGTTCTTC
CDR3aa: CASSPGPQTYNEQFF

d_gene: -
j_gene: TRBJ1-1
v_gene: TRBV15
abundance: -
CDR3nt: TGTGCCACCAGCAGAGATAGACTCTACGGTGAAGCTTTCTTT
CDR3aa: CATSRDRLYGEAFF

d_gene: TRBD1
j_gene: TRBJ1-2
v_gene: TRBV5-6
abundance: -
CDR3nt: TGTGCCAGCAGCTCGGACAGGGTTAGGGAATTTTATGGCTACACCTTC
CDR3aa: CASSSDRVREFYGYTF

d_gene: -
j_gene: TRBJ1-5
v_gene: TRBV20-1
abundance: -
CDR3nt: TGCAGTGCTAGTTTCGAGAGGGGTAATTGGCAGCCCCAGCATTTT
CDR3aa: CSASFERGNWQPQHF

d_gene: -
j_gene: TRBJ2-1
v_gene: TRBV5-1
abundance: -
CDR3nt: TGCGCCAGCAGCACAAACCCGTCGGCAAGCTCCTACAATGAGCAGTTCTTC
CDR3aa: CASSTNPSASSYNEQFF

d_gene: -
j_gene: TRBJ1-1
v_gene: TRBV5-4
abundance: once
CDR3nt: TGTGCCAGCAGCTCCGGAGGTCGCCCGAACACTGAAGCTTTCTTT
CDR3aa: CASSSGGRPNTEAFF

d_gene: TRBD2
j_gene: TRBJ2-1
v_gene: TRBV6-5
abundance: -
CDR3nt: TGTGCCACCGACAGGACTAGCGGCTACAATGAGCAGTTCTTC
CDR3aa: CATDRTSGYNEQFF

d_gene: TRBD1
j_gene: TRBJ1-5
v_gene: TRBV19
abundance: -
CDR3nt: TGTGCCAGTAGCCACCCAGACAGGGCAAGCAATCAGCCCCAGCATTTT
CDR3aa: CASSHPDRASNQPQHF

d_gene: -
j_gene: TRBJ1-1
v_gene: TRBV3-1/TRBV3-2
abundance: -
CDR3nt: TGTGCCAGCAGCCAAAACCGACAGACACCCACTGAAGCTTTCTTT
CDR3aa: CASSQNRQTPTEAFF

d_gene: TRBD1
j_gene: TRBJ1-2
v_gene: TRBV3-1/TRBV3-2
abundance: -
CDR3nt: TGTGCCAGCAGCCAAGCGGGACAGGGGGCCGGTGGCTACACCTTC
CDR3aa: CASSQAGQGAGGYTF

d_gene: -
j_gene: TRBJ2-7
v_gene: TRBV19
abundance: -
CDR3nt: TGTGCCAGTAGTCCCCGTCCCGGAAACGACGAGCAGTACTTC
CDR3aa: CASSPRPGNDEQYF

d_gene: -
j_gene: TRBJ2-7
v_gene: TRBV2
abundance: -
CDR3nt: TGTGCCAGAAGGGCTAAAAGTTCCTACGAGCAGTACTTC
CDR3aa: CARRAKSSYEQYF

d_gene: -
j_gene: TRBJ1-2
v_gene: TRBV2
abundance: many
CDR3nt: TGTGCCAGCATGAGAAGTTATGGCTACACCTTC
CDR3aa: CASMRSYGYTF

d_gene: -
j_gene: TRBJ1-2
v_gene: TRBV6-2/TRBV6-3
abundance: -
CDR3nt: TGTGCCAGCAGTGTAGGGGTAGGAGGCTACACCTTC
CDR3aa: CASSVGVGGYTF

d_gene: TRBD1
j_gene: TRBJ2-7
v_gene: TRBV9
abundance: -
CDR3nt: TGTGCCAGCAGCGTAGGACAGGGGGTCGGTTCCTACGAGCAGTACTTC
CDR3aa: CASSVGQGVGSYEQYF

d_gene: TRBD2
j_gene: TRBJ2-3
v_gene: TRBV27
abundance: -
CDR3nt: TGTGCCAGCAGTTTATCGAAGATAGCGGGCGGTACAGATACGCAGTATTTT
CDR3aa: CASSLSKIAGGTDTQYF

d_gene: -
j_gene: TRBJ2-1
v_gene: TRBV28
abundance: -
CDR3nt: TGTGCCAGCAGCCCTCCCGGGAGAGGATTGTACAATGAGCAGTTCTTC
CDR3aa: CASSPPGRGLYNEQFF

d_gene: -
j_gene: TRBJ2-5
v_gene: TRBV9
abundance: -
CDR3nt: TGTGCCAGCAGCGTAGGTTTCGGATCGGGAGAGACCCAGTACTTC
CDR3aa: CASSVGFGSGETQYF

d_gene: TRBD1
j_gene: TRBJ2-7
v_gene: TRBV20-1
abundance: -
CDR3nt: TGCAGTGCTAGTAAGGGACAGGGCTACGAGCAGTACTTC
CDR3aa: CSASKGQGYEQYF

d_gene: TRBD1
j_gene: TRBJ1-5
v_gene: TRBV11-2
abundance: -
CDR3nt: TGTGCCAGCAGCCCGTCAGGGGGAGAACAGCCCCAGCATTTT
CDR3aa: CASSPSGGEQPQHF

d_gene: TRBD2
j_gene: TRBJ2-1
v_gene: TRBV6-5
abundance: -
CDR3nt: TGTGCCAGCAGGGCAACTAGCGACCCCAACAATGAGCAGTTCTTC
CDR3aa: CASRATSDPNNEQFF

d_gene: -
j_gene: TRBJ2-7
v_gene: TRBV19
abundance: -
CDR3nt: TGTGCCAGTAGTATTGGCAGACCCTACGAGCAGTACTTC
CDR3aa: CASSIGRPYEQYF

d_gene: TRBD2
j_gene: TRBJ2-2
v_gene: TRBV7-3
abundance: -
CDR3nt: TGTGCCAGCAGCTCTGGAAGCGGGGCGAACACCGGGGAGCTGTTTTTT
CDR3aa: CASSSGSGANTGELFF

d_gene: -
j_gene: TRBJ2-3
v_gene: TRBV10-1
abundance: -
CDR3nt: TGCGCCAGCAGTGAGGTAGCGGTAAATAGCACAGATACGCAGTATTTT
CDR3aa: CASSEVAVNSTDTQYF

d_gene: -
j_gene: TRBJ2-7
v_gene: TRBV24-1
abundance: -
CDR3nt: TGTGCCACCAGTGATCCGGGTTACAAAGAGCAGTACTTC
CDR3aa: CATSDPGYKEQYF

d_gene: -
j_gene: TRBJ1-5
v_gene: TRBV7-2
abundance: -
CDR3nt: TGTGCCAGCAGCTTTGCAGGCAATCAGCCCCAGCATTTT
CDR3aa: CASSFAGNQPQHF

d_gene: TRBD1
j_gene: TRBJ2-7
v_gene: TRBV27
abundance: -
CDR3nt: TGTGCCAGCAGTCCCGGGACAGGGCCCTACGAGCAGTACTTC
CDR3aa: CASSPGTGPYEQYF

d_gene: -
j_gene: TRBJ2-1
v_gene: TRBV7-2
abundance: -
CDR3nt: TGTGCCAGCAGCTTAGGGCAGACCCCCGAGCAGTTCTTC
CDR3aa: CASSLGQTPEQFF